One sample yielded the 15 T cell receptor beta chains listed below, sequenced in a study of blood T cells in healthy people across ages. A second roughly 7 to 12 cycle PCR used barcoded and J-beta primers. MiXCR, applied by TCRdb to the 5' RACE reads, yields one record per CDR3 protein. This sample has some 920,000 distinct CDR3 sequences, with roughly half found just once. The sample was blood. These TCRs come from a woman aged 60 to 75 in good health.

Regarding this clonotype: Lacking the conserved final phenylalanine or tryptophan, this CDR3 likely reflects a read error. V and J are TRBV14 and TRBJ1-1; D unresolved. Trimming took 3 bases from V and 4 from J, leaving 6 bases between them. The CDR3 loop spans 12 amino acids. Germline V gene sequence: CDR1 SGHDN, CDR2 FVKESK. The CDR3 here is CASSHFTTEAFS. In DNA form, the CDR3 reads TGTGCCAGCAGCCACTTCACCACTGAAGCTTTCTCT.

The rearrangement links TRBV4-2 to TRBJ2-6; 8 nucleotides line up with TRBD1. J gave up 0 bases and V 6 bases, and 7 bases lay outside the gene matches. Germline CDR1 and CDR2: LGHNA and YNFKEQ. CDR3 length: 17 amino acids. The CDR3 sequence is CASRVATGGSGANVLTF. In nucleotides, the CDR3 is TGTGCCAGCAGAGTGGCCACAGGGGGCTCTGGGGCCAACGTCCTGACTTTC.

This rearrangement joins TRBV6-5 to TRBJ1-4; TRBD1 agrees at 10 bases. The CDR3 consists of 15 residues. Germline trimming cut 1 base from V and 5 bases from J; bases unmatched to any gene: 1. In germline, CDR1 is MNHEY, CDR2 SVGAGI. CDR3 in DNA: TGTGCCAGCAGTTACTTGGGACAGGGGAATGAAAAACTGTTTTTT. As protein: CASSYLGQGNEKLFF.

The V gene is TRBV20-1, the J gene TRBJ2-1; 11 positions agree with TRBD2. The ends lost 1 base at V and 10 bases at J; junction bases unmatched: 6. Germline CDR1 DFQATT, CDR2 SNEGSKA (reference sequence). The CDR3 has 14 amino acids. CDR3: CSARALAGAGEQFF. The CDR3 region has the DNA TGCAGTGCTAGAGCACTAGCGGGAGCCGGGGAGCAGTTCTTC.

The rearrangement uses TRBV20-1 and TRBJ2-1, with 8 bases fitting TRBD2. The germline V gene encodes CDR1 DFQATT and CDR2 SNEGSKA (reference sequence). With 0 bases clipped from V and 6 bases from J, the junction kept 7 bases outside the gene matches. This CDR3 has 15 residues. The CDR3 spells CSARDREGLGNEQFF. The CDR3 DNA reads TGCAGTGCTAGAGATCGGGAGGGTTTGGGCAATGAGCAGTTCTTC.

This clonotype was seen only a few times. The rearrangement joins TRBV18 to TRBJ2-5; 10 bases are shared with TRBD2. This CDR3 spans 15 amino acids. With V trimmed by 3 bases and J by 2 bases, 3 bases remained unmatched. Looked up from germline, CDR1 is KGHSH and CDR2 is LQKENI. CDR3: CASSPTSGSQETQYF. The CDR3 DNA reads TGTGCCAGCTCACCGACTAGCGGGTCTCAAGAGACCCAGTACTTC.

This clonotype came up a few times. V gene TRBV18 combines with J gene TRBJ2-5; 11 bases fit TRBD1. TRBJ2-7 explains the end of the DNA better; the J call may be wrong. CDR1 and CDR2 (germline): KGHSH, LQKENI. The length of the CDR3 is 15 residues. The CDR3 nucleotides are TGTGCCAGCTCACCACTAGGACAGGGGGCCCACGAGCAGTACTTC. Its translation is CASSPLGQGAHEQYF.

The V and J genes are TRBV20-1 and TRBJ1-6; D is uncertain. The CDR3 runs 16 residues. Between the trimmed V and J ends, which lost 0 bases and 0 bases, there was a span of 9 bases. The germline V gene encodes CDR1 DFQATT and CDR2 SNEGSKA (reference sequence). The CDR3 spells CSARDLPGSYNSPLHF. CDR3 nucleotides: TGCAGTGCTAGAGATCTTCCAGGCTCCTATAATTCACCCCTCCACTTT.

This clonotype turned up a few times. This chain joins TRBV29-1 and TRBJ2-1; no clear D. The CDR3 is made up of 17 amino acids. Trimming removed 5 bases at V and 2 bases at J, with 22 bases between. The germline CDR1 and CDR2 sequences are SQVTM and ANQGSEA. CDR3 residues: CSVSPGADLLPYNEQFF. The CDR3 DNA reads TGCAGCGTTTCCCCCGGCGCCGACCTACTCCCCTACAATGAGCAGTTCTTC.

This sequence joins TRBV28 and TRBJ1-4; D uncertain. The CDR3 totals 13 residues. Trimming took 6 bases from V and 7 from J, leaving 12 bases between them. From germline, CDR1 is MDHEN and CDR2 SYDVKM. In DNA, the CDR3 is TGTGCCAGCAGCTCCGGGGTACTTGAAAAACTGTTTTTT. It encodes CASSSGVLEKLFF.

A remark on this clonotype: This clone may be a read error of a much larger clone one base away. The chain joins TRBV5-1 to TRBJ2-3, with TRBD2 identical over 12 bases. Germline V gene sequence: CDR1 SGHRS, CDR2 YFSETQ. CDR3 length: 15 residues. The CDR3 is CTSSLAGGSADTQYF. For the CDR3, the DNA is TGCACCAGCAGCCTAGCGGGAGGGTCGGCAGATACGCAGTATTTT.

J is TRBJ2-7 and V is TRBV28; 10 bases fit TRBD1. Germline lookup yields CDR1 MDHEN and CDR2 SYDVKM. V was clipped by 7 bases and J by 4 bases; unmatched bases: 13. The CDR3 has 16 residues. The CDR3 coding sequence is TGTGCCAGCACCACCGAAGGGACAGGGGCTAGGTACGAGCAGTACTTC. The encoded protein is CASTTEGTGARYEQYF.

This rearrangement joins TRBV27 to TRBJ2-4, with D possibly matching TRBD2 (6 bases). Per germline, CDR1 MNHEY and CDR2 SMNVEV (reference sequence). The CDR3 length is 16 residues. The ends were cut back, 5 bases at V and 1 base at J, with 15 bases in the middle. CDR3 bases: TGTGCCAGCAGTCCACGACTAGTGGGGGCCAAAAACATTCAGTACTTC. It codes for CASSPRLVGAKNIQYF.

The CDR3 loop is CASSSGLAHTNTGELFF. CDR3 nucleotide sequence: TGTGCCAGCAGCTCGGGGCTAGCCCATACGAACACCGGGGAGCTGTTTTTT. The rearrangement uses TRBV7-2 and TRBJ2-2; perhaps D is TRBD1 or TRBD2 (5 bases each). Trimming stripped 4 bases from V and 0 bases from J, with 15 bases between. The CDR3 contains 17 residues. Germline-derived CDR1 and CDR2 are SGHTA and FQGNSA.

V is TRBV7-9 and J is TRBJ1-2; 8 bases match TRBD1. Trimming took 4 bases from V and 3 from J; bases not matched to a gene: 4. CDR1 is SEHNR and CDR2 is FQNEAQ in the germline V gene (reference sequence). The CDR3 contains 14 residues. Here the CDR3 DNA reads TGTGCCAGCAGCTCCAGACAGGGGTACTATGGCTACACCTTC. Amino acids: CASSSRQGYYGYTF.